This T cell receptor beta chain appears in the sequencing data of a study of cytomegalovirus exposure and HLA in healthy donors. Primers for the PCR totalled 60 Vbeta and 13 Jbeta. Assay used: immunoSEQ multiplex PCR; TCRdb lists only in-frame clones, some missing. The sample carries some 130,000 clones, under 85% recorded once. The CDR3 contains 14 residues. The V gene's germline CDR1 is SGHRS and CDR2 YFSETQ. The ends lost 6 bases at V and 5 bases at J; junction bases unmatched: 6. J is TRBJ2-3 and V is TRBV5-1; 10 bases map to TRBD2. The TCR was taken from a male donor in good health and CMV-seropositive. Sequencing was performed on PBMCs. CDR3 residues: CASKAGGPGDTQYF. CDR3 nucleotide sequence: TGCGCCAGCAAAGCGGGAGGGCCGGGAGATACGCAGTATTTT.